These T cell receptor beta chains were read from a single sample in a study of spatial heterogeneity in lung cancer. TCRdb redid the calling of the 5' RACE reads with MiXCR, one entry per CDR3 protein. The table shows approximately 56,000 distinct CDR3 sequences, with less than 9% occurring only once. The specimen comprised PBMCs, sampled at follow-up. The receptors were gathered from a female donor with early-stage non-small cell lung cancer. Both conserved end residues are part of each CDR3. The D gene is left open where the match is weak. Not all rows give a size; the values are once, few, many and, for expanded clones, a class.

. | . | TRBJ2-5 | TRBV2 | TGTGCCAGCAGAACTAGCTTGTATGGGACCCAGTACTTC | CASRTSLYGTQYF
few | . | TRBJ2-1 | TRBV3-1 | TGTGCCAGCAGCCCTAGTGTTAACAACTTTGAGCAGTTCTTC | CASSPSVNNFEQFF
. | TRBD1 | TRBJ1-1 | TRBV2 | TGTGCCAGCACCGAACAGGGGGAGAACACTGAAGCTTTCTTT | CASTEQGENTEAFF
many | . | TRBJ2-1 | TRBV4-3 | TGCGCCAGCAGCCAAGATCTCAGGCAGGGGGGGTACAATGAGCAGTTCTTC | CASSQDLRQGGYNEQFF
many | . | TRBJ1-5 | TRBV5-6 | TGTGCCAGCAGCCTTGGACTTAGTCAGCCCCAGCATTTT | CASSLGLSQPQHF
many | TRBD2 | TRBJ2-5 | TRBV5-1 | TGCGCCAGCAGCTTAGCTAGCGGGGATGAGACCCAGTACTTC | CASSLASGDETQYF
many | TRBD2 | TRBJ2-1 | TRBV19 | TGTGCCAGTAGTGAGCCGGGACTAGCGGGGGGGCTCGAGTTCTTC | CASSEPGLAGGLEFF
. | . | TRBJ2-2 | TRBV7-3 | TGTGCCAGCAGCTCGGGGACGTCGGGGACCGGGGAGCTGTTTTTT | CASSSGTSGTGELFF
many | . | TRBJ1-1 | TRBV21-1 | TGTGCCAGCAGCGCCTGGAGGCCGTGGACTGAAGCTTTCTTT | CASSAWRPWTEAFF
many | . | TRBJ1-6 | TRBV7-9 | TGTGCCAGCAGCTTGGGTACGAGCAGAAATTCACCCCTCCACTTT | CASSLGTSRNSPLHF
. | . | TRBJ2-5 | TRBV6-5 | TGTGCCAGCAGTCCAATCCCAGGGGCTCAAGAGACCCAGTACTTC | CASSPIPGAQETQYF
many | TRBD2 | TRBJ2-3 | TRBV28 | TGTGCCAGCAGTTTATTTGCTAGCGGGAGTGTGCATACGCAGTATTTT | CASSLFASGSVHTQYF
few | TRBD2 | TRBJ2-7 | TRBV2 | TGTGCCAGCAGGAGACGACTAGCGGGGGGGCTTGAGCAGTACTTC | CASRRRLAGGLEQYF
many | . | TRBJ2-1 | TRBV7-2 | TGTGCCAGCAGCTTGACGGGAACCTACAATGAGCAGTTCTTC | CASSLTGTYNEQFF
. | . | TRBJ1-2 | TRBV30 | TGTGCCTGGATGGCTGGCTATGGCTACACCTTC | CAWMAGYGYTF
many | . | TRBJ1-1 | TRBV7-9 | TGTGCCAGCAGCTTTATCGCAGGGGCGCTGAACACTGAAGCTTTCTTT | CASSFIAGALNTEAFF
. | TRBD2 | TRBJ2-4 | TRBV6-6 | TGTGCCAGCAGTCCTCGGACTAGCGGGGGGAGGAACATTCAGTACTTC | CASSPRTSGGRNIQYF
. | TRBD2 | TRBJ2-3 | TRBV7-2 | TGTGCCAGCAGCCAGCGGGGGGGCACAGATACGCAGTATTTT | CASSQRGGTDTQYF
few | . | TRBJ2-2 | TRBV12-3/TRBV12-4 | TGTGCCAGCAGCCCATCAGCTAGACCGAACACCGGGGAGCTGTTTTTT | CASSPSARPNTGELFF
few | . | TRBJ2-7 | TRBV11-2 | TGTGCCAGCAGCTTAGAACAGGGATTATACGAGCAGTACTTC | CASSLEQGLYEQYF
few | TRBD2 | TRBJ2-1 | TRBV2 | TGTGCCAGCAGTGCCCGGCTAGCGGGGGACAATGAGCAGTTCTTC | CASSARLAGDNEQFF
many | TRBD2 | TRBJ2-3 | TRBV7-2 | TGTGCCAGCAGCCCTTGGATTGCGGGAGCTAACACAGATACGCAGTATTTT | CASSPWIAGANTDTQYF
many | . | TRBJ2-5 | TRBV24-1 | TGTGCCACCAGTGTAGCCGGAGGGACCCAGTACTTC | CATSVAGGTQYF
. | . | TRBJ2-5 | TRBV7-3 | TGTGCCAGCAGCTTTCAGGGTCAAGAGACCCAGTACTTC | CASSFQGQETQYF
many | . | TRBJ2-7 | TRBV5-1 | TGCGCCAGCAGCCTAACCTCCTCAGAACCCCACGAGCAGTACTTC | CASSLTSSEPHEQYF
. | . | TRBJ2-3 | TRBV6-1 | TGTGCCAGCAACCTACAGGGCCACACAGATACGCAGTATTTT | CASNLQGHTDTQYF
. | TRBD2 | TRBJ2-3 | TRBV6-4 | TGTGCCAGCAGTGACTCGACGGGCGAGCGGGGTGTGGGTGATACGCAGTATTTT | CASSDSTGERGVGDTQYF
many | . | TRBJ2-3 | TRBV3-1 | TGTGCCAGCAGCCAAGATCCGGGCGGCTACACAGATACGCAGTATTTT | CASSQDPGGYTDTQYF
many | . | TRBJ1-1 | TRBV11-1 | TGTGCCAGCAGCACCAGAACTATGAACACTGAAGCTTTCTTT | CASSTRTMNTEAFF
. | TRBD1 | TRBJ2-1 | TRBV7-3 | TGTGCCAGCAGCTACAGGGGAAGCTCCTACAATGAGCAGTTCTTC | CASSYRGSSYNEQFF
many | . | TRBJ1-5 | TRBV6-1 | TGTGCCAGCACAGAACGGGTGGCAGGGAGCAATCAGCCCCAGCATTTT | CASTERVAGSNQPQHF
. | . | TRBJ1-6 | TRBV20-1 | TGCAGTGCTAGTTCCGGGACCGTCAATAATTCACCCCTCCACTTT | CSASSGTVNNSPLHF
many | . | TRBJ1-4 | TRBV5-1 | TGCGCCAGCAGCTTCGGGGGAGATGAAAAACTGTTTTTT | CASSFGGDEKLFF
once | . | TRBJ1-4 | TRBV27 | TGTGCCAGCAGTTTAGTAGGCAGGGAAAGGAAAAAACTGTTTTTT | CASSLVGRERKKLFF
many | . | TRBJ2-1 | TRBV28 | TGTGCCAGCAGTGTACAGTGGGGGCAGTTCTTC | CASSVQWGQFF
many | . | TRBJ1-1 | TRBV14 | TGTGCCAGCAGCCAAGCGATCAGGGAGGCCGGAGCTTTCTTT | CASSQAIREAGAFF
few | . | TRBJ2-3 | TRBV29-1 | TGCAGCGTTGCGGCAGGCACAGATACGCAGTATTTT | CSVAAGTDTQYF
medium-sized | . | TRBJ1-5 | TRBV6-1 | TGTGCCAGCAGTGAAGGGTTCGGACAAACCAATCAGCCCCAGCATTTT | CASSEGFGQTNQPQHF
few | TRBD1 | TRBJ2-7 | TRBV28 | TGTGCCAGCAGGCTTACAGGGGACCACGAGCAGTACTTC | CASRLTGDHEQYF
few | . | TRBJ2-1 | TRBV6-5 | TGTGCCAGCAGCCACCGGGACAATGAGCAGTTCTTC | CASSHRDNEQFF
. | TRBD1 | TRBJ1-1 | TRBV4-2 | TGTGCCAGCAGCGATCGGGGACAGCTTTACACTGAAGCTTTCTTT | CASSDRGQLYTEAFF
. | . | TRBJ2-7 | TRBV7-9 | TGTGCAGGCGACGGGACGGCAGGCCACGAGCAGTACTTC | CAGDGTAGHEQYF
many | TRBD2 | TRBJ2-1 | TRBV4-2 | TGTGCCAGCAGCCCTGGAGGGCTAGCGGGGGAAAATGAGCAGTTCTTC | CASSPGGLAGENEQFF
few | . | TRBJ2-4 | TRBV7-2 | TGTGCCAGCAGCTTAATGGCGATAGGGTTAGCCAAAAACATTCAGTACTTC | CASSLMAIGLAKNIQYF
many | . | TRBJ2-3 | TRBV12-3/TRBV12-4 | TGTGCCACCTCCCAAGGGACTCTTGTCGCAGATACGCAGTATTTT | CATSQGTLVADTQYF
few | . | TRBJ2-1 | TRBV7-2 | TGTGCCAGCAGCTTGGTGCAGGGCTTATACAATGAGCAGTTCTTC | CASSLVQGLYNEQFF
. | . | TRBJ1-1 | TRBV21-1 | TGTGCCAGCGGGGACAGGGGGACTGAAGCTTTCTTT | CASGDRGTEAFF
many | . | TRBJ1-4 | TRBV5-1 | TGCGCCAGCAGCCTGCTCAAGTTAAATGACTGGGGAAGTGAAAAACTGTTTTTT | CASSLLKLNDWGSEKLFF
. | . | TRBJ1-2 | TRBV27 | TGTGCCAGCAAAACTACAGGGTCCTATGGCTACACCTTC | CASKTTGSYGYTF
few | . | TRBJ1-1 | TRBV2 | TGTGCCAGCAAATCGACAGCTACTTCGAACACTGAAGCTTTCTTT | CASKSTATSNTEAFF
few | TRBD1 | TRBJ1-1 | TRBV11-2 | TGTGCCAGCAGCTTAGCGGGACAGGGACGGAACACTGAAGCTTTCTTT | CASSLAGQGRNTEAFF
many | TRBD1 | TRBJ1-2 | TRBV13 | TGTGCCAGCAGCTCTCGGCTCGGGCAGGGGGTATATGGCTACACCTTC | CASSSRLGQGVYGYTF
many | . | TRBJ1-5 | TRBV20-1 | TGCAGTGCTGCGGACGGACCGAATCAGCCCCAGCATTTT | CSAADGPNQPQHF